The 22 T cell receptor beta chains reported below all come from one sample, sequenced in a study of blood T cell repertoires in COVID-19. Sequenced by immunoSEQ multiplex PCR; TCRdb stores in-frame clones only, minus some. The repertoire holds fewer than 350,000 clones, with approximately 90% as singletons. What was sequenced was peripheral blood. These receptor sequences come from a man aged 25-40 years with COVID-19, enrolled during active disease.

This chain uses TRBV28 with TRBJ2-1; TRBD2 aligns across 9 bases. Germline trimming cut 10 bases from V and 7 bases from J; bases unmatched to any gene: 8. Germline V lookup: CDR1 MDHEN, CDR2 SYDVKM. This CDR3 has 13 amino acids. The CDR3 DNA follows: TGTGCCACTAGGCGGGGGGGGGAAAATGAGCAGTTCTTC. It yields the protein CATRRGGENEQFF.

This chain joins TRBV6-2 or TRBV6-3 and TRBJ2-5; 10 bases match TRBD1. Trimming cost V 4 bases and J 2 bases; bases outside gene matches: 4. Germline V CDR1 and CDR2: MNHEY, SVGEGT. The CDR3 runs to 15 residues. CDR3 sequence: CASSFPGQGQETQYF. CDR3 DNA sequence: TGTGCCAGCAGTTTTCCGGGACAGGGGCAAGAGACCCAGTACTTC.

CDR3 bases: TGTGCCAGCAGTAGCGGGATGAGTATAGATACGCAGTATTTT. Translated, it gives CASSSGMSIDTQYF. The chain couples TRBV27 to TRBJ2-3; 7 nucleotides agree with TRBD2. V trimming: 5 bases; J trimming: 5 bases; junction bases outside the gene matches: 7. Per germline, CDR1 MNHEY and CDR2 SMNVEV (reference sequence). The CDR3 spans 14 residues.

This clone was recorded many times. The chain employs TRBV18 and TRBJ2-1; 13 positions agree with TRBD2. J was trimmed by 5 bases and V by 1 base; bases with no gene match: 5. This CDR3 contains 17 residues. CDR1 is KGHSH and CDR2 is LQKENI in the germline V gene. The DNA for the CDR3 is TGTGCCAGCTCACCACGTTCGGGACTAGCGGGAAACAATGAGCAGTTCTTC. This encodes CASSPRSGLAGNNEQFF.

The chain joins TRBV3-1 (or the pseudogene TRBV3-2) to TRBJ2-5; D is undetermined. The CDR3 extends over 12 amino acids. V was shortened by 0 bases and J by 6 bases, with 5 bases between the two germline ends. Germline V lookup: CDR1 LGHDT, CDR2 YNNKEL (reference sequence). CDR3 residues: CASSQDEKTQYF. In DNA form, the CDR3 reads TGTGCCAGCAGCCAAGATGAGAAGACCCAGTACTTC.

This clone was observed a single time. The chain recombines TRBV5-5 with TRBJ1-5; 7 nucleotides match TRBD1. This CDR3 has 16 amino acids. J gave up 3 bases and V 4 bases, and 10 bases lay outside the gene matches. Germline V lookup: CDR1 SGHKS, CDR2 YYEKEE (reference sequence). The CDR3 spells CASSLKGTASNQPQHF. In DNA, the CDR3 is TGTGCCAGCAGCCTAAAGGGGACAGCTTCCAATCAGCCCCAGCATTTT.

This rearrangement joins TRBV5-4 to TRBJ2-7; perhaps TRBD2 as D (6 bases). Germline-derived CDR1 and CDR2 are SGHNT and YYREEE (reference sequence). V dropped 4 bases and J dropped 5 bases, with 16 bases sitting between them. This CDR3 region has 14 residues. CDR3 protein: CASSPVSGRNEQYF. Written as DNA, the CDR3 is TGTGCCAGCAGCCCGGTCAGCGGGCGGAACGAGCAGTACTTC.

This chain connects TRBV7-2 to TRBJ2-7; 9 nucleotides align to TRBD2. The CDR3 spans 16 residues. Germline values: CDR1 SGHTA, CDR2 FQGNSA. The V segment lost 2 bases and the J segment 2 bases; nucleotides outside the gene matches: 7. CDR3 DNA sequence: TGTGCCAGCAGCTTACTGGGACTAGCTACCCCCTACGAGCAGTACTTC. Amino acid sequence: CASSLLGLATPYEQYF.

The J gene is TRBJ1-5, the V gene TRBV4-1; possibly TRBD1 for D (5 bases). Germline loops: CDR1 MGHRA, CDR2 YSYEKL. Deletions cut 1 base from V and 7 bases from J, with 14 bases between. The CDR3 sequence is 15 residues long. The CDR3 sequence is CASSQVAGEEQPQHF. The DNA for the CDR3 is TGCGCCAGCAGCCAAGTAGCGGGGGAGGAACAGCCCCAGCATTTT.

The chain is built from TRBV5-1 and TRBJ2-1; 9 bases map to TRBD2. The CDR3 is made up of 15 amino acids. Germline values: CDR1 SGHRS, CDR2 YFSETQ. Trimming at V came to 5 bases and at J to 8 bases, leaving 11 bases not matched to a gene. The DNA for the CDR3 is TGCGCCAGCAGTTCCTTAGCGGGAGAGATATATGAGCAGTTCTTC. Translating gives CASSSLAGEIYEQFF.

V usage is TRBV6-5 and J usage is TRBJ2-7; 11 bases fit TRBD1. This CDR3 comprises 13 residues. V shed 1 base, J shed 12 bases, and the junction held 5 bases outside the gene matches. The germline V gene has CDR1 MNHEY and CDR2 SVGAGI. The CDR3 coding sequence is TGTGCCAGCAGTTACTTAGGACAGGGGGCTTTGTACTTC. It encodes CASSYLGQGALYF.

Here the CDR3 reads CASSILRDRGETQYF. CDR3 DNA sequence: TGTGCCAGTAGTATCCTCCGGGACAGGGGGGAGACCCAGTACTTC. The genes are TRBV19 and TRBJ2-5; 11 nucleotides match TRBD1. V trimming: 3 bases; J trimming: 5 bases; junction bases outside the gene matches: 5. The CDR3 contains 15 residues. CDR1 and CDR2 (germline): LNHDA, SQIVND (reference sequence).

The CDR3 loop is CASRTLAGGPTDTQYF. In DNA, the CDR3 is TGTGCCAGCAGAACACTAGCGGGGGGGCCGACAGATACGCAGTATTTT. V gene TRBV5-4 combines with J gene TRBJ2-3; 13 bases agree with TRBD2. V lost 5 bases, J lost 3 bases, and 6 bases stayed unmatched. The germline CDR1 and CDR2 sequences are SGHNT and YYREEE (reference sequence). The CDR3 sequence is 16 residues long.

Only one count was recorded for this clone. The rearrangement links TRBV2 to TRBJ1-3; TRBD1 matches at 7 bases. The V gene's germline CDR1 is SNHLY and CDR2 FYNNEI. With 1 base clipped from V and 8 bases from J, the junction kept 5 bases outside the gene matches. This CDR3 contains 14 residues. This chain's CDR3 is CASSEGGTAYTIYF. DNA of the CDR3: TGTGCCAGCAGTGAAGGGGGGACAGCTTACACCATATATTTT.

J is TRBJ2-3 and V is TRBV7-2; weak D call: TRBD2 (6 bases). CDR3 size: 16 residues. Trimming took 3 bases from V and 6 from J, leaving 19 bases between them. CDR1 and CDR2 from the germline V gene are SGHTA and FQGNSA. The CDR3: CASSLGSSVRADTQYF. The CDR3 DNA sequence: TGTGCCAGCAGCTTGGGGTCTAGCGTTCGGGCCGATACGCAGTATTTT.

The CDR3 loop is CASSLEASSYEQYF. In DNA form, the CDR3 reads TGTGCCAGCAGCTTAGAAGCGAGCTCCTACGAGCAGTACTTC. The chain couples TRBV7-9 to TRBJ2-7; D unclear. CDR1 is SEHNR, CDR2 FQNEAQ, per germline (reference sequence). The CDR3 has 14 residues. V was trimmed by 1 base and J by 0 bases, leaving 7 bases between them.

The J gene is TRBJ2-1, the V gene TRBV30; TRBD2 matches 9 bases. The CDR3 runs 16 residues. Trimming removed 5 bases from V and 4 bases from J; junction bases left unmatched: 12. Germline CDR1 and CDR2: GTSNPN and SVGIG (reference sequence). The CDR3 sequence is CAWGGRAGGGYNEQFF. CDR3 nucleotides: TGTGCCTGGGGCGGTAGGGCGGGAGGGGGATACAATGAGCAGTTCTTC.

The J gene is TRBJ1-3, the V gene TRBV29-1; tentative D call: TRBD1 (6 bases). CDR1 is SQVTM and CDR2 is ANQGSEA in the germline V gene. Trimming took 6 bases from V and 7 from J, leaving 19 bases between them. The CDR3 sequence is 14 residues long. DNA for the CDR3: TGCAGCGTCGAATCCGGTTTTAGGGGGAACACCATATATTTT. Its translation: CSVESGFRGNTIYF.

CDR3: CASSRAQGGEAFF. The CDR3 DNA reads TGTGCCAGCAGCCGGGCCCAGGGTGGTGAAGCTTTCTTT. The V and J genes are TRBV7-9 and TRBJ1-1, with D possibly being TRBD1 (5 bases). The V end was cut by 5 bases, the J end by 7 bases, with 14 bases between. CDR1 and CDR2 from the germline V gene are SEHNR and FQNEAQ (reference sequence). The CDR3 runs to 13 residues.

V gene TRBV9 combines with J gene TRBJ2-2; TRBD1 might be the D (6 bases). This CDR3 has 15 residues. Trimming left V 3 bases short and J 1 base short, with 10 bases between. Germline V gene sequence: CDR1 SGDLS, CDR2 YYNGEE. The CDR3 sequence is CASSAGTLNTGELFF. The DNA of the CDR3 is TGTGCCAGCAGCGCCGGGACACTGAACACCGGGGAGCTGTTTTTT.

The rearrangement joins TRBV7-9 to TRBJ1-3; D might be TRBD1 (5 bases). V was pared by 5 bases and J by 1 base, with 9 bases between. The CDR3 has 14 amino acids. Germline CDR1 is SEHNR and CDR2 is FQNEAQ (reference sequence). The CDR3 nucleotides read TGTGCCAGCAGCCCGGGACTATCTGGAAACACCATATATTTT. Translation: CASSPGLSGNTIYF. The full variable domain, its missing parts supplied by reference TRBV7-9 and TRBJ1-3, is DTGVSQNPRHKITKRGQNVTFRCDPISEHNRLYWYRQTLGQGPEFLTYFQNEAQLEKSRLLSDRFSAERPKGSFSTLEIQRTEQGDSAMYLCASSPGLSGNTIYFGEGSWLTVV.

J is TRBJ2-3 and V is TRBV10-2; the match to TRBD2 covers 8 bases. Germline trimming cut 0 bases from V and 4 bases from J; bases unmatched to any gene: 6. The CDR3 has 16 residues. Germline CDR1 is WSHSY and CDR2 is SAAADI. The CDR3 protein is CASSESTGGPADTQYF. CDR3 nucleotides: TGCGCCAGCAGTGAGTCGACGGGGGGGCCGGCAGATACGCAGTATTTT.